This TCR beta chain was profiled in a study of T cell repertoires in cytomegalovirus infection. One entry per CDR3 protein, called by TCRdb with MiXCR from the reads. The table shows 450,000 to 550,000 distinct CDR3 sequences, with under 45% occurring only once. Worth noting for this clonotype: The antigen remains undetermined.

CDR1 SGHRS and CDR2 YFSETQ come from the germline V gene. J lost 3 bases, V lost 4 bases, and 5 bases had no gene match. The CDR3 covers 14 residues. The V gene is TRBV5-1, the J gene TRBJ2-3, with 7 bases fitting TRBD2. This clonotype originated in a human donor in good health (CMV status not recorded). Some clones in this sample may be carry-over from other donors' samples. The source material was cultured PBMCs, sampled from culture after CMV antigen stimulation. CDR3 coding DNA: TGCGCCAGCAGCAAACTAGCGAGTACAGATACGCAGTATTTT. This gives the protein CASSKLASTDTQYF.